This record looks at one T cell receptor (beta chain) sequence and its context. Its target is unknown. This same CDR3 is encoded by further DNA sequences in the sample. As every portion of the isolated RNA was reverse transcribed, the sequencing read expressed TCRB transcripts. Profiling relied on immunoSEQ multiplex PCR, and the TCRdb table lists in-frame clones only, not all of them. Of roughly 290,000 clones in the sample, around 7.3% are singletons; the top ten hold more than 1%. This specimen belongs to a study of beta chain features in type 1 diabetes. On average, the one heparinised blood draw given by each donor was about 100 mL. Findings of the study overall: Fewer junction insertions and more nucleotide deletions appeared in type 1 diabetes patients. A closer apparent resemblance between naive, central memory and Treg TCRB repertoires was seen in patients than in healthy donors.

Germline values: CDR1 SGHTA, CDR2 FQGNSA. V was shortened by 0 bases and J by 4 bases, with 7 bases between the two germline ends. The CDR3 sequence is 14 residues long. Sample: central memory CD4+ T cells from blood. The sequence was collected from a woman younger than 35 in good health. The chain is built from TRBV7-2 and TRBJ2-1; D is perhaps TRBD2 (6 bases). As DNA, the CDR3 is TGTGCCAGCAGCTTAGCGGCGGGGTACAATGAGCAGTTCTTC. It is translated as CASSLAAGYNEQFF. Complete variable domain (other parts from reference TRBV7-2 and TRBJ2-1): GAGVSQSPSNKVTEKGKDVELRCDPISGHTALYWYRQSLGQGLEFLIYFQGNSAPDKSGLPSDRFSAERTGGSVSTLTIQRTQQEDSAVYLCASSLAAGYNEQFFGPGTRLTVL.